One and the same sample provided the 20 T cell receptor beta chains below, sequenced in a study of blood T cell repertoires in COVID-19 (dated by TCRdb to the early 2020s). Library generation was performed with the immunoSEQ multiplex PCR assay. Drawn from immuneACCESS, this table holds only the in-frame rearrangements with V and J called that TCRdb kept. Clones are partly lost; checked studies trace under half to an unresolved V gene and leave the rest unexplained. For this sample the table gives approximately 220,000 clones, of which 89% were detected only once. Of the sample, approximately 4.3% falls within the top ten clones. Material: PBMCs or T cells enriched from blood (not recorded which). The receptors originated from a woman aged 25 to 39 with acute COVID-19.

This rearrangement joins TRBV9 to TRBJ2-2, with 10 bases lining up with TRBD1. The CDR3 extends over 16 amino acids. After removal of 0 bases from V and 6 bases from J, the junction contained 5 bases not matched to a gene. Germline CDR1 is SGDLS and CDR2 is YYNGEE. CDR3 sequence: CASSVAGQGLAGELFF. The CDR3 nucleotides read TGTGCCAGCAGCGTAGCGGGACAGGGGCTGGCCGGGGAGCTGTTTTTT.

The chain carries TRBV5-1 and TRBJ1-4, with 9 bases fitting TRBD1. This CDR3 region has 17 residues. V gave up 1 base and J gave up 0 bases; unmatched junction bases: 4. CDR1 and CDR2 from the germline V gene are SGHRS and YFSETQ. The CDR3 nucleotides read TGCGCCAGCAGCTTGAGGACAGGGGCCTCAACTAATGAAAAACTGTTTTTT. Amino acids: CASSLRTGASTNEKLFF.

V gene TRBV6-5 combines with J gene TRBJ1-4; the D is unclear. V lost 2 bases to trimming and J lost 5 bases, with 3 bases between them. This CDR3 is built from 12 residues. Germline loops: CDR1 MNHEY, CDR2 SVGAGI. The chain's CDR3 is CASSYLNEKLFF. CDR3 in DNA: TGTGCCAGCAGTTACCTCAATGAAAAACTGTTTTTT.

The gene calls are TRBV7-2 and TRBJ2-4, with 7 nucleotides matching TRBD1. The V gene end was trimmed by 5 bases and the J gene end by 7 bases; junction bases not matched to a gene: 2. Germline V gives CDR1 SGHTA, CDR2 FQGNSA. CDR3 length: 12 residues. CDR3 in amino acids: CASSPDRNIQYF. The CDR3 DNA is TGTGCCAGCAGCCCGGACAGGAACATTCAGTACTTC.

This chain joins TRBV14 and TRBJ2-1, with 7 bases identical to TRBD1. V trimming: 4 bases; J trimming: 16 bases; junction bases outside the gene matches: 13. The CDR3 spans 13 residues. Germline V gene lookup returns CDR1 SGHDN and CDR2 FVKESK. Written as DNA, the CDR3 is TGTGCCAGCAGCCCCCTCATGACAGGGAAAAAATTCTTC. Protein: CASSPLMTGKKFF.

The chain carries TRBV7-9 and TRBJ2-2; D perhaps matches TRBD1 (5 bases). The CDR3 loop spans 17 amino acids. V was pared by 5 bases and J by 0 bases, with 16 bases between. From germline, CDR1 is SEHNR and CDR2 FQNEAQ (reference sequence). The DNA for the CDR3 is TGTGCCAGCAGCCATATGAATGGACATTCGAACACCGGGGAGCTGTTTTTT. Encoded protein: CASSHMNGHSNTGELFF.

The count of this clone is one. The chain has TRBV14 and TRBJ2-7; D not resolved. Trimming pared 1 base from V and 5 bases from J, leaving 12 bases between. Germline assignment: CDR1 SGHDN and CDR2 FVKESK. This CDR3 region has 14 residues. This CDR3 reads CASSQARSSHEQYF. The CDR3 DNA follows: TGTGCCAGCAGCCAAGCGCGGAGCAGCCACGAGCAGTACTTC.

The CDR3: CASSYSPGTGEETQYF. The CDR3 region has the DNA TGTGCCAGCAGTTACTCGCCCGGGACAGGGGAAGAGACCCAGTACTTC. This rearrangement joins TRBV6-2 or TRBV6-3 to TRBJ2-5; 10 positions match TRBD1. From germline, CDR1 is MNHEY and CDR2 SVGEGT. The CDR3 spans 16 residues. With 0 bases clipped from V and 3 bases from J, the junction kept 4 bases outside the gene matches.

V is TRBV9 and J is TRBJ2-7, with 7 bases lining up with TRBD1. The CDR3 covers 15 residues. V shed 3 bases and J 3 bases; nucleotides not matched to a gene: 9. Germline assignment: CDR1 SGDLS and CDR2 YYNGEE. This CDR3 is CASSERQGPVYEQYF. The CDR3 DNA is TGTGCCAGCAGCGAACGACAGGGACCCGTCTACGAGCAGTACTTC. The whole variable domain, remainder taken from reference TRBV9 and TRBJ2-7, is DSGVTQTPKHLITATGQRVTLRCSPRSGDLSVYWYQQSLDQGLQFLIQYYNGEERAKGNILERFSAQQFPDLHSELNLSSLELGDSALYFCASSERQGPVYEQYFGPGTRLTVT.

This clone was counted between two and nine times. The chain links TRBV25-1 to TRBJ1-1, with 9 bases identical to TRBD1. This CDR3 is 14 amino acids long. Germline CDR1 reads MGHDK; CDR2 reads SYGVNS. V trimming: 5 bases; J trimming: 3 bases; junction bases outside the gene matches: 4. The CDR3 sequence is CASSIRDRDTEAFF. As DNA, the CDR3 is TGTGCCAGCAGTATAAGGGACAGGGACACTGAAGCTTTCTTT.

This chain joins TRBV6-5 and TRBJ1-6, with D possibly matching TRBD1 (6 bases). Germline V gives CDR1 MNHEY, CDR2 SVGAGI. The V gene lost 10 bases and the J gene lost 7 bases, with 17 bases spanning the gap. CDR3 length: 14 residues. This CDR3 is CAIEQGIGNSPLHF. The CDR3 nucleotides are TGTGCCATCGAACAGGGAATCGGCAATTCACCCCTCCACTTT.

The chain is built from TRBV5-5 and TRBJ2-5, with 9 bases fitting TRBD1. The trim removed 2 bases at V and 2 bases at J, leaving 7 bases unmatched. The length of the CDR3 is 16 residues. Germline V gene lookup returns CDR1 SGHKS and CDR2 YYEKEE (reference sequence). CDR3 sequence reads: CASSLGQGIVQETQYF. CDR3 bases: TGTGCCAGCAGCTTAGGACAGGGGATCGTACAAGAGACCCAGTACTTC. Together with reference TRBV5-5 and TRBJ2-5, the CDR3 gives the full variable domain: DAGVTQSPTHLIKTRGQQVTLRCSPISGHKSVSWYQQVLGQGPQFIFQYYEKEERGRGNFPDRFSARQFPNYSSELNVNALLLGDSALYLCASSLGQGIVQETQYFGPGTRLLVL.

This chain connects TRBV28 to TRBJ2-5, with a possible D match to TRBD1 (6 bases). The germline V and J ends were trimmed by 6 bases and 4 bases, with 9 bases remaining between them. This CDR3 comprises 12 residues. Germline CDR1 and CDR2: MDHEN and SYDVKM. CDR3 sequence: CASRGGRETQYF. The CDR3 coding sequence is TGTGCCAGCAGAGGGGGACGAGAGACCCAGTACTTC.

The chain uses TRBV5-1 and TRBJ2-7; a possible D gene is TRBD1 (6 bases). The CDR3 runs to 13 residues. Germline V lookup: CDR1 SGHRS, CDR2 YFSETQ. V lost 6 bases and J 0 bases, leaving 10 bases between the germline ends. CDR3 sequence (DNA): TGCGCCAGCAAAGACAGGAGCTCCTACGAGCAGTACTTC. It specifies CASKDRSSYEQYF.

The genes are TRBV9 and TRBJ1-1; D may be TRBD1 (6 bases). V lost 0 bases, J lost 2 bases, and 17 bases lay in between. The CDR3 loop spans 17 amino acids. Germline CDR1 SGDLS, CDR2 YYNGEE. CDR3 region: CASSVDLLGQKNTEAFF. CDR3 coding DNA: TGTGCCAGCAGCGTAGACTTACTAGGACAGAAAAACACTGAAGCTTTCTTT.

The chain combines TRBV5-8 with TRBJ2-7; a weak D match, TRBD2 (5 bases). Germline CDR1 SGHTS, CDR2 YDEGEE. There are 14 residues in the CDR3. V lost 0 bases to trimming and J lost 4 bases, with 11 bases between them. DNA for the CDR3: TGTGCCAGCAGCTTGGTTGCCGGGAAGTACGAGCAGTACTTC. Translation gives CASSLVAGKYEQYF.

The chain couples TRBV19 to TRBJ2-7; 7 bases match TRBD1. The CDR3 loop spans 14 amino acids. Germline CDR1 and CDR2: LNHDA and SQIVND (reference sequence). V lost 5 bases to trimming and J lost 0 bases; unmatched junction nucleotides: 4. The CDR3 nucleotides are TGTGCCAGTAGTCCCCGGGACAGCTCCTACGAGCAGTACTTC. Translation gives CASSPRDSSYEQYF.

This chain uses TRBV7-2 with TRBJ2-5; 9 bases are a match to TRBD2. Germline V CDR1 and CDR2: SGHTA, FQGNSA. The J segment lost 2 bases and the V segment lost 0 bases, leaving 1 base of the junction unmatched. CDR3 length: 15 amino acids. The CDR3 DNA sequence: TGTGCCAGCAGCTTAGCGCTAGCGGGGCAAGAGACCCAGTACTTC. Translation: CASSLALAGQETQYF.

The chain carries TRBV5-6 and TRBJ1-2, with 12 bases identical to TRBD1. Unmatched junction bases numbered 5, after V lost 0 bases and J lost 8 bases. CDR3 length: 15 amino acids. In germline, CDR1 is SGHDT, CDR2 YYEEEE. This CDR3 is CASSLAWDRGHGYTF. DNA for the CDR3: TGTGCCAGCAGCTTGGCCTGGGACAGGGGGCACGGCTACACCTTC. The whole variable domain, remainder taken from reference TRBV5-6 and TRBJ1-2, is DAGVTQSPTHLIKTRGQQVTLRCSPKSGHDTVSWYQQALGQGPQFIFQYYEEEERQRGNFPDRFSGHQFPNYSSELNVNALLLGDSALYLCASSLAWDRGHGYTFGSGTRLTVV.

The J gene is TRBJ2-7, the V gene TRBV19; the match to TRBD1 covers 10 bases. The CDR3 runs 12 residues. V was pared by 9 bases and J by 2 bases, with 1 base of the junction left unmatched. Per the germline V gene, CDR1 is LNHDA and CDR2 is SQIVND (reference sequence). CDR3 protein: CASGQGAYEQYF. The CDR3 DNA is TGTGCCAGCGGACAGGGGGCCTACGAGCAGTACTTC.